This TCR beta chain originates from a study of PD-1 blockade in mismatch repair-deficient tumors. About this clone itself: The antigen remains unidentified.

All patients were mismatch repair deficient, assessed by either PCR or immunohistochemistry. Clones were sequenced by immunoSEQ multiplex PCR, and TCRdb holds only the in-frame ones, with some missing. Altogether under 50,000 clones are present, more than 65% being singletons, with the ten largest covering less than 3.5%. Study-wide points: Rapid post-treatment expansion, then contraction, generally preceding radiologic response, marked tumor-resident clones.

The length of the CDR3 is 13 residues. V lost 1 base and J 3 bases, leaving 6 bases between the germline ends. CDR1 and CDR2 (germline): SGHVS, FNYEAQ. The rearrangement uses TRBV7-6 and TRBJ1-1, with D unresolved. The sequence came from an adult with mismatch repair-deficient cancer. This specimen consisted of PBMCs, obtained before pembrolizumab treatment. The chain's CDR3 is CASSLGRHTEAFF. CDR3 in DNA: TGTGCCAGCAGCTTAGGGAGGCACACTGAAGCTTTCTTT.